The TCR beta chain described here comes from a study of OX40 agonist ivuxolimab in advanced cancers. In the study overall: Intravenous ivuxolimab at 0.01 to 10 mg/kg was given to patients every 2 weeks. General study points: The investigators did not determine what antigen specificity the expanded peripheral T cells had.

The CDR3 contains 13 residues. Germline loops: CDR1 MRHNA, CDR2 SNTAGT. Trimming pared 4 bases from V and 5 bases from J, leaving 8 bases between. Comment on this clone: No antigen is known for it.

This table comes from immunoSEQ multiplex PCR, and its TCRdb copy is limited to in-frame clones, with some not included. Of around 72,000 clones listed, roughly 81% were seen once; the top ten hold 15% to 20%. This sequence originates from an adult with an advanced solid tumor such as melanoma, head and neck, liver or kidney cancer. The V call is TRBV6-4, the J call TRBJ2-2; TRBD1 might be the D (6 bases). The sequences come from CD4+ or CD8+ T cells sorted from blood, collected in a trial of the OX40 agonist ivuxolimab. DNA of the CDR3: TGTGCCAGCAGTGCAACAGGGACCGGGGAGCTGTTTTTT. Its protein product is CASSATGTGELFF.